This T cell receptor (beta chain) stems from a study of blood T cell repertoires in COVID-19 (TCRdb year 2020). Describing the broader study: The collaborator samples originated in the United States, Italy and Spain and spanned the acute and convalescent phases of COVID-19. Deeply sampled blood TCRbeta repertoires from subjects exposed to, actively infected with, or recovered from COVID-19 were included in the dataset. The sample metadata nearly always contained a de-identified subject ID, COVID-19 status, age in years and sex. HLA class I and class II types, where available, came from metadata supplied by the sample provider rather than from assay-based typing. A freely available public database, intended as a resource for researchers studying the immune response to SARS-CoV-2, is where the repertoires were released. Samples were obtained from the ongoing ImmuneRACE study (first 160 participants) and from approximately 1,200 subjects provided by 6 global collaborators. The material from the prospective study consisted of cDNA or gDNA derived from T cells, B-cell-depleted T cells, or PBMCs. General study outcomes and caveats: Clinical and demographic metadata were provided uncurated, with the amount varying by source and participant.

The collaborating institutions used their own protocols to collect whole blood in K2EDTA tubes. For TCRbeta analysis, collaborators shipped samples as frozen whole blood, isolated PBMCs, or DNA extracted from either of those sample types. The CDR3 holds 12 amino acids from the cysteine to the phenylalanine. Only the CDR3 region is kept as DNA, spanning 36 bases read in frame from base 1. The germline ends are 8 bases apart after V is trimmed by 4 bases and J by 5 bases. Via the germline V gene (reference sequence), CDR1 is GTSNPN and CDR2 SVGIG. There are a few counts of this clone. There is no known antigen for this receptor. No base quality information exists; no much larger clone differs at one position. The sample has other DNA sequences that encode this CDR3 too. TCRbeta CDR3 regions were amplified from genomic DNA by means of the immunoSEQ Assay, a bias-controlled multiplex PCR. The paper's processing steps were these. The number of nucleated cells in each sample was estimated by amplification of reference gene primers within the assay. Sequence reads were collapsed and filtered to measure the absolute abundance of every unique TCRbeta CDR3 rearrangement. Productive Simpson clonality was computed per sample as the square root of Simpson's diversity index over productive rearrangements. TCRdb's version of the immuneACCESS table is confined to in-frame rearrangements and falls short of the full clone set. An unresolved V gene accounts for under half of the shortfall where checked; the remainder is of unknown origin. V, J and clone size are those of that table, while D and trimming were read from the DNA. This sample has roughly 200,000 clones in its table, and around 80% of those were observed once. Roughly 8.7% of the sample comes from the top ten.

Sequencing was performed on peripheral blood. This chain joins TRBV30 to TRBJ1-4; too little of a D gene remains to name it. This TCR came from a man in his forties with active or convalescent COVID-19. The bases are TGTGCCTGGACAGGTGGAAATGAAAAACTGTTTTTT. Protein translation: CAWTGGNEKLFF.